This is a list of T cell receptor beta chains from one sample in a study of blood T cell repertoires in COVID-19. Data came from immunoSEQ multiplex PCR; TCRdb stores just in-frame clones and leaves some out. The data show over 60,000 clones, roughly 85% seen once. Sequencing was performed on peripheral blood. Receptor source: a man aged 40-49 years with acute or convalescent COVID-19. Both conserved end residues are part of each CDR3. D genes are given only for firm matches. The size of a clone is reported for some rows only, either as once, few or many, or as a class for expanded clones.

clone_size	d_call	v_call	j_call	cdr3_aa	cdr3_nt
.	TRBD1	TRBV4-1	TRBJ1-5	CASSPNDRGNQPQHF	TGCGCCAGCAGCCCAAACGACAGGGGCAATCAGCCCCAGCATTTT
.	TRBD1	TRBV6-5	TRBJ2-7	CASSYPGTVYEQYF	TGTGCCAGCAGTTACCCCGGGACAGTCTACGAGCAGTACTTC
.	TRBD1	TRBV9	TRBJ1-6	CASSLRDRGDSPLHF	TGTGCCAGCAGCCTCCGGGACAGGGGAGATTCACCCCTCCACTTT
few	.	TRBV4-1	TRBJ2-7	CASSQARTAGYEQYF	TGCGCCAGCAGCCAAGCACGGACAGCGGGGTATGAGCAGTACTTC
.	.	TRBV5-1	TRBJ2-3	CASSLGPSQDTQYF	TGCGCCAGCAGCTTGGGTCCTAGTCAAGATACGCAGTATTTT
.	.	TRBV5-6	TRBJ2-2	CASSLGLLTGELFF	TGTGCCAGCAGCCTGGGACTCCTGACCGGGGAGCTGTTTTTT
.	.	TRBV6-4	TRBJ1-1	CASKPQPGGEAFF	TGTGCCAGCAAACCACAGCCGGGGGGTGAAGCTTTCTTT
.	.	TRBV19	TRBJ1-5	CASSTLQGSQPQHF	TGTGCCAGTAGTACACTTCAGGGAAGTCAGCCCCAGCATTTT
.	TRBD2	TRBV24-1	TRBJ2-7	CATSDLRTKKRGQSYEQYF	TGTGCCACCAGTGATTTGCGAACCAAAAAGCGGGGGCAATCCTACGAGCAGTACTTC
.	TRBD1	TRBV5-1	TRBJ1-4	CASSFSGTGEEKLFF	TGCGCCAGCAGCTTTTCCGGGACAGGGGAAGAAAAACTGTTTTTT
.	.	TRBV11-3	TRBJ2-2	CASSLDPQGLNTGELFF	TGTGCCAGCAGCTTAGACCCACAGGGATTGAACACCGGGGAGCTGTTTTTT
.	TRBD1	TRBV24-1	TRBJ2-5	CATSSRDRSKETQYF	TGTGCCACCTCTAGCCGGGACAGGAGCAAAGAGACCCAGTACTTC
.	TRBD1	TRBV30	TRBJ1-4	CAWSSPGTGLNEKLFF	TGTGCCTGGAGTTCGCCCGGGACAGGACTAAATGAAAAACTGTTTTTT
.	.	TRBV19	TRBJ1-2	CASLTKLKGGRMREGYTF	TGTGCCAGTTTAACGAAACTCAAAGGAGGGAGGATGAGGGAAGGCTACACCTTC
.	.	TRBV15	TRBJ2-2	CATIGRTGELFF	TGTGCCACCATTGGCAGGACCGGGGAGCTGTTTTTT
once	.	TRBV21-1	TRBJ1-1	CASSTRQGETEAFF	TGTGCCAGCAGCACCAGACAGGGGGAAACTGAAGCTTTCTTT
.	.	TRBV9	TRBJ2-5	CASSVYGRQETQYF	TGTGCCAGCAGCGTATATGGCAGACAAGAGACCCAGTACTTC
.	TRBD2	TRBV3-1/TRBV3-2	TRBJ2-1	CASSPKRLAGSSYNEQFF	TGTGCCAGCAGCCCCAAGAGACTAGCGGGGTCTTCCTACAATGAGCAGTTCTTC
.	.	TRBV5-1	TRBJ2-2	CASTLRGLDTGELFF	TGCGCCAGCACATTGAGGGGGTTGGACACCGGGGAGCTGTTTTTT
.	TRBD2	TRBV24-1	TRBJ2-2	CATSDLSLAGNTGELFF	TGTGCCACCAGTGATTTGAGCCTAGCGGGGAACACCGGGGAGCTGTTTTTT
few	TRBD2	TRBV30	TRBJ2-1	CAWSLSGGGYNEQFF	TGTGCCTGGAGTTTGAGCGGGGGGGGTTACAATGAGCAGTTCTTC
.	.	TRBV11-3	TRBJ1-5	CASGREEPPHGTGYQPQHF	TGTGCCAGCGGCCGGGAGGAGCCTCCTCACGGAACCGGATATCAGCCCCAGCATTTT
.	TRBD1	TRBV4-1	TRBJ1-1	CASSQDHRGTEAFF	TGCGCCAGCAGCCAAGATCACAGGGGCACTGAAGCTTTCTTT
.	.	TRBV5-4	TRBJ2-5	CASSLGGTGKETQYF	TGTGCCAGCAGCCTGGGGGGGACAGGAAAAGAGACCCAGTACTTC
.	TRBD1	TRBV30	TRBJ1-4	CAWRTGGGEKLFF	TGTGCCTGGAGGACAGGGGGGGGTGAAAAACTGTTTTTT
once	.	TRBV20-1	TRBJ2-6	CSASSAGANVLTF	TGCAGTGCTAGTTCCGCGGGGGCCAACGTCCTGACTTTC
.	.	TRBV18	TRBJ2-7	CASSPGRSSSYEQYF	TGTGCCAGCTCACCCGGCAGGTCGAGCTCCTACGAGCAGTACTTC
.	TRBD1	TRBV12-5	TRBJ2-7	CASGLATSTGAPEQYF	TGTGCTAGTGGTTTGGCTACGTCGACAGGGGCGCCCGAGCAGTACTTC
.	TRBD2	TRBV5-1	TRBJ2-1	CASSLETLAGRKQFF	TGCGCCAGCAGCTTGGAAACGTTAGCGGGGAGAAAGCAGTTCTTC
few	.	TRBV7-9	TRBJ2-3	CASRHTAAYSTDTQYF	TGTGCCAGCAGACATACAGCGGCCTACAGCACAGATACGCAGTATTTT
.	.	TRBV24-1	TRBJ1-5	CATRAGEGSQPQHF	TGTGCCACCAGGGCCGGTGAGGGTAGCCAGCCCCAGCATTTT
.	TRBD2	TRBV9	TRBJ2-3	CASSPVAGGYTDTQYF	TGTGCCAGCAGCCCCGTAGCGGGGGGCTACACAGATACGCAGTATTTT
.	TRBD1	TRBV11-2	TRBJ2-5	CASSTTGLQTQYF	TGTGCCAGCAGCACGACAGGGTTACAGACCCAGTACTTC
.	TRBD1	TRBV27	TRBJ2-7	CASSLSGQGFYEQYF	TGTGCCAGCAGTTTATCGGGACAGGGGTTCTACGAGCAGTACTTC
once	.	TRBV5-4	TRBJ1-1	CASSLPGDQNTEAFF	TGTGCCAGCAGCTTGCCAGGGGATCAAAACACTGAAGCTTTCTTT
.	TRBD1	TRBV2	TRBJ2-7	CASTVGGLSYEQYF	TGTGCCAGCACTGTAGGGGGCCTCTCCTACGAGCAGTACTTC
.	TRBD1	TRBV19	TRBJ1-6	CASSIGQQGAYNSPLHF	TGTGCCAGTAGTATAGGCCAACAGGGGGCTTATAATTCACCCCTCCACTTT
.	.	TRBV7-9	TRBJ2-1	CASSLVDRRNNEQFF	TGTGCCAGCAGCTTAGTAGACAGGCGAAACAATGAGCAGTTCTTC
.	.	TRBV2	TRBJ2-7	CASIPGSQGQYF	TGTGCCAGCATACCCGGGAGTCAAGGGCAGTACTTC
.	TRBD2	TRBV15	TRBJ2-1	CATSREGSGVHNEQFF	TGTGCCACCAGCAGAGAAGGTAGCGGGGTTCACAATGAGCAGTTCTTC
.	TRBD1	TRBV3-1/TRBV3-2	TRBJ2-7	CASSRFLGGRYEQYF	TGTGCCAGCAGCCGCTTCCTAGGGGGCAGGTACGAGCAGTACTTC
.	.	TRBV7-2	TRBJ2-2	CASSLTRSTGELFF	TGTGCCAGCAGCCTAACTCGGAGCACCGGGGAGCTGTTTTTT
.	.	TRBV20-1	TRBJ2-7	CSASESGKYEQYF	TGCAGTGCTAGTGAGTCAGGGAAATACGAGCAGTACTTC
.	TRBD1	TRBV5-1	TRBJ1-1	CASSLGTGTMGEAFF	TGCGCCAGCAGCTTGGGGACAGGGACGATGGGTGAAGCTTTCTTT
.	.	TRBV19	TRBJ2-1	CASRLLGGVEQFF	TGTGCCAGTAGACTCCTAGGAGGGGTTGAGCAGTTCTTC
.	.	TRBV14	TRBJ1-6	CASSMIRDNSPLHF	TGTGCCAGCAGCATGATTCGGGATAATTCACCCCTCCACTTT
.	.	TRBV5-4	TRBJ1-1	CASSPRTGNTEAFF	TGTGCCAGCAGCCCGAGGACTGGGAACACTGAAGCTTTCTTT
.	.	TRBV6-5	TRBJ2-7	CASSRSLQGSGEQYF	TGTGCCAGCAGCAGGAGCCTGCAGGGGTCGGGCGAGCAGTACTTC
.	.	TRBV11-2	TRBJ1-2	CASSPLVQGRGNYGYTF	TGTGCCAGCAGCCCGCTCGTACAGGGTAGGGGTAACTATGGCTACACCTTC
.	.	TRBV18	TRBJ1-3	CASSQQERISGNTIYF	TGTGCCAGCTCACAACAGGAACGAATCTCTGGAAACACCATATATTTT